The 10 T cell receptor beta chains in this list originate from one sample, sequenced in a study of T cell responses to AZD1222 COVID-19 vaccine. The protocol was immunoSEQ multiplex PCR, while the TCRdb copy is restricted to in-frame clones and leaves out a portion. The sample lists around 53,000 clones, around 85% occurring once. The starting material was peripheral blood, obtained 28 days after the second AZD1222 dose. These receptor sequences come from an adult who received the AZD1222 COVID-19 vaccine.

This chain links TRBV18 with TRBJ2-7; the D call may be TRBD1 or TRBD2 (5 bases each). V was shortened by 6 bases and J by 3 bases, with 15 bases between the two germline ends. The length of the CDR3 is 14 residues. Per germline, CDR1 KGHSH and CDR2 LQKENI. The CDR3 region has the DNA TGTGCCAGCTCGACCCCGGGACGCAACTACGAGCAGTACTTC. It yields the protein CASSTPGRNYEQYF.

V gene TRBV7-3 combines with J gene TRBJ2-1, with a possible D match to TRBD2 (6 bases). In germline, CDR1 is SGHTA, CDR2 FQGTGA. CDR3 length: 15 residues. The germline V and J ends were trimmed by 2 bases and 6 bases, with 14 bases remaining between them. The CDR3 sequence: CASSLQAGGGNEQFF. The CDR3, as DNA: TGTGCCAGCAGCTTACAAGCGGGTGGGGGCAATGAGCAGTTCTTC.

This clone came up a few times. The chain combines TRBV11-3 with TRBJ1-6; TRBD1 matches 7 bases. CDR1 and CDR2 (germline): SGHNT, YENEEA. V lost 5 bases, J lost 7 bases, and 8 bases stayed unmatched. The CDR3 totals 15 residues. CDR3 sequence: CASSPYRGYNSPLHF. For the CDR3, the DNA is TGTGCCAGCAGCCCATACAGGGGATACAATTCACCCCTCCACTTT.

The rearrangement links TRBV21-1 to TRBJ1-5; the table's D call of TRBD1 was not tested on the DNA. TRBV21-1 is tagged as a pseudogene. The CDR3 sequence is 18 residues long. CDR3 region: CASSNRQIKFLSNQPQHF. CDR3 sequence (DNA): TGTGCCAGCAGCAACAGACAGATTAAATTCCTTAGCAATCAGCCCCAGCATTTT.

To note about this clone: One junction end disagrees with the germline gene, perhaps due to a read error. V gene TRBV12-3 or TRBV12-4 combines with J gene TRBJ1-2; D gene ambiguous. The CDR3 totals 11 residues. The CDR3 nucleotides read TGTGCCAGCAGCCTCCAGCGGGCGGGCATCTTC. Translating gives CASSLQRAGIF.

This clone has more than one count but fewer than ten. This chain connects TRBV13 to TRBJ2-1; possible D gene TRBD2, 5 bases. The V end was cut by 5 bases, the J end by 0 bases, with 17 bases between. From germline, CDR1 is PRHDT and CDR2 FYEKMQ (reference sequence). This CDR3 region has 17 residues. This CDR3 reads CASSLLGARSSYNEQFF. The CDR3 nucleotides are TGTGCCAGCAGCCTGTTGGGAGCAAGGAGCTCCTACAATGAGCAGTTCTTC.

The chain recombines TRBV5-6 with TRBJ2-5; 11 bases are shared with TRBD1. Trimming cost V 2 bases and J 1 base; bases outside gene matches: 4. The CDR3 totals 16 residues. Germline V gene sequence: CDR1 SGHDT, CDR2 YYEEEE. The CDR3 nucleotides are TGTGCCAGCAGCTTTGGGGACAGGGGGAGCCAAGAGACCCAGTACTTC. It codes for CASSFGDRGSQETQYF.

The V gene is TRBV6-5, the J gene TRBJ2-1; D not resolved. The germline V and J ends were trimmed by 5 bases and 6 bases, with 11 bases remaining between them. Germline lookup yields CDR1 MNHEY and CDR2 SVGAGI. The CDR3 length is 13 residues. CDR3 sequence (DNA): TGTGCCAGCAGTAGCTTGGGGTCCAATGAGCAGTTCTTC. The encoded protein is CASSSLGSNEQFF.

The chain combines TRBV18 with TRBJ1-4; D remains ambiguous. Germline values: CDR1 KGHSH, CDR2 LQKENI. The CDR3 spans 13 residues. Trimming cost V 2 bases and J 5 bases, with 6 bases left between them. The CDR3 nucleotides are TGTGCCAGCTCACCAGGGTTGAATGAAAAACTGTTTTTT. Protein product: CASSPGLNEKLFF.

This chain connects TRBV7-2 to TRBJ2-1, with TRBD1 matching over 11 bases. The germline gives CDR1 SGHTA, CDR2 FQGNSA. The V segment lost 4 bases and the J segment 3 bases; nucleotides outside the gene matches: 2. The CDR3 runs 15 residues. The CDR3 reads CASSSGTGGYNEQFF. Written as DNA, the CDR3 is TGTGCCAGCAGCTCCGGGACAGGGGGCTACAATGAGCAGTTCTTC. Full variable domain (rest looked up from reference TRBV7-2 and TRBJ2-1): GAGVSQSPSNKVTEKGKDVELRCDPISGHTALYWYRQSLGQGLEFLIYFQGNSAPDKSGLPSDRFSAERTGGSVSTLTIQRTQQEDSAVYLCASSSGTGGYNEQFFGPGTRLTVL.